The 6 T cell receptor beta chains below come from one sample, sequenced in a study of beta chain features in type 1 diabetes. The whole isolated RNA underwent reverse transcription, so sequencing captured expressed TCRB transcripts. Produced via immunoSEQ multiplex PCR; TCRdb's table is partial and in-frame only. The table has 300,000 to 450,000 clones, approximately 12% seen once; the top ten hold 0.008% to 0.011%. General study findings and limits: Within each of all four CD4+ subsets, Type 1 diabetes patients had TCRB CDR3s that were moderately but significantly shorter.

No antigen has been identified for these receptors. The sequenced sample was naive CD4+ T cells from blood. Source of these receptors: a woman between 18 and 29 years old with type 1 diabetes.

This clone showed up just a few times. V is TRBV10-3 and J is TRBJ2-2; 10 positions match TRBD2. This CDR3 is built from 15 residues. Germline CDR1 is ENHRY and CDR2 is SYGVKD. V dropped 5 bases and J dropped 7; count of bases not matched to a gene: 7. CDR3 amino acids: CAISTLAGAVGELFF. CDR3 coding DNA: TGTGCCATCAGTACGCTAGCGGGAGCTGTCGGGGAGCTGTTTTTT.

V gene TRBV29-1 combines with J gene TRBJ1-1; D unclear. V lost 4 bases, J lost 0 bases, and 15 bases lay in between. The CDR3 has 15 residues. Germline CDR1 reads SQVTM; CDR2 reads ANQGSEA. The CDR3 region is CSVGSNGGMNTEAFF. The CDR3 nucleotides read TGCAGCGTTGGATCGAATGGAGGCATGAACACTGAAGCTTTCTTT.

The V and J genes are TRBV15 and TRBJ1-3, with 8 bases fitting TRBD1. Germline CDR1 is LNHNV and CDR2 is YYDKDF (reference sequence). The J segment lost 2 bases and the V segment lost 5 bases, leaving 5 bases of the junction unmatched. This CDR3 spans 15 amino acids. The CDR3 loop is CATSLDRVAGNTIYF. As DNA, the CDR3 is TGTGCCACCAGCCTGGACAGGGTGGCTGGAAACACCATATATTTT.

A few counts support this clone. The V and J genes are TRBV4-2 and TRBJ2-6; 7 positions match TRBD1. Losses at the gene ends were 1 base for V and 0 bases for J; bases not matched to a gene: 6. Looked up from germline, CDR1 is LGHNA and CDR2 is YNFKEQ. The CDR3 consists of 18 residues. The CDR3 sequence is CASSQGGTEISGANVLTF. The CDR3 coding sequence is TGTGCCAGCAGCCAAGGTGGGACAGAGATCTCTGGGGCCAACGTCCTGACTTTC.

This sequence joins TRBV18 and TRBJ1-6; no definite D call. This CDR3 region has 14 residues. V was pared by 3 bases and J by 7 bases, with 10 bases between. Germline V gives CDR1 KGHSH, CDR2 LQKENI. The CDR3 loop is CASSPAGQNSPLHF. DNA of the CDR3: TGTGCCAGCTCACCCGCCGGTCAAAATTCACCCCTCCACTTT.

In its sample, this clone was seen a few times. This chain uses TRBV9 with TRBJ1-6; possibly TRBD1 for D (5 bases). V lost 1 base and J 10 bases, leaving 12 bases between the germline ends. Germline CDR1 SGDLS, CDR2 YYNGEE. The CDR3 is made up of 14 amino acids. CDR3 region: CASSVQGLGSPLHF. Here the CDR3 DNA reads TGTGCCAGCAGCGTACAGGGCCTAGGCTCACCCCTCCACTTT.